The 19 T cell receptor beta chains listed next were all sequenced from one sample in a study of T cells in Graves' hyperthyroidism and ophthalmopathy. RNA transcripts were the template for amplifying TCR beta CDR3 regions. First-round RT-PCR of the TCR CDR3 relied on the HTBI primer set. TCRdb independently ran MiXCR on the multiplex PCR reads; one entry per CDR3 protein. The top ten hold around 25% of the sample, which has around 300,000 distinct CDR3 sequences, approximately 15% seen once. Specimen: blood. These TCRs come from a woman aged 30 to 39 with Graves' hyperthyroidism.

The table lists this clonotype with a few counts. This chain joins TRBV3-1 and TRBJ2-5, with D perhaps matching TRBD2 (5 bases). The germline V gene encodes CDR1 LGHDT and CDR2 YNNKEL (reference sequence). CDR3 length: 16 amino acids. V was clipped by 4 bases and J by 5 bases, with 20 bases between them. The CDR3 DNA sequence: TGTGCCAGCAGCCCTGCGGGTAAGGTCATGGTGGAGACCCAGTACTTC. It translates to CASSPAGKVMVETQYF.

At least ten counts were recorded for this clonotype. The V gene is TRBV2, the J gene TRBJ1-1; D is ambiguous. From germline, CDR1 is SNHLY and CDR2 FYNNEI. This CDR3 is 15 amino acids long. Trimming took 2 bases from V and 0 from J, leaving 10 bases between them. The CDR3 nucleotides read TGTGCCAGCAGTGAACTGCCAGCTATGAACACTGAAGCTTTCTTT. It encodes CASSELPAMNTEAFF.

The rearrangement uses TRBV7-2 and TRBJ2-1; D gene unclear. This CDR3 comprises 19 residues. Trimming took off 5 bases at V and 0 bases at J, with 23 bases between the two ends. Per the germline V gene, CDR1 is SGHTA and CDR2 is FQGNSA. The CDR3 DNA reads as TGTGCCAGCAGCACGTGGATTTACAGAAAGTCTAGCTCCTACAATGAGCAGTTCTTC. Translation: CASSTWIYRKSSSYNEQFF. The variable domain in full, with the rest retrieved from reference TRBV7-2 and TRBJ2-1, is GAGVSQSPSNKVTEKGKDVELRCDPISGHTALYWYRQSLGQGLEFLIYFQGNSAPDKSGLPSDRFSAERTGGSVSTLTIQRTQQEDSAVYLCASSTWIYRKSSSYNEQFFGPGTRLTVL.

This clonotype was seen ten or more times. In nucleotides, the CDR3 is TGTGCCAGCAGTTTCACAGGGAGCATCTATGGCTACACCTTC. As protein: CASSFTGSIYGYTF. V is TRBV12-3 or TRBV12-4 and J is TRBJ1-2, with TRBD1 as a possible D gene (6 bases). The germline V and J ends were trimmed by 3 bases and 4 bases, with 12 bases remaining between them. The CDR3 totals 14 residues.

The CDR3 loop reads CATFPRTVHEQYF. In DNA form, the CDR3 reads TGTGCCACCTTCCCCCGGACGGTCCACGAGCAGTACTTC. This chain connects TRBV28 to TRBJ2-7; D is unresolved. There are 13 residues in the CDR3. V was trimmed by 10 bases and J by 5 bases, leaving 18 bases between them. Germline-derived CDR1 and CDR2 are MDHEN and SYDVKM. Drawing the rest from reference TRBV28 and TRBJ2-7, the complete variable domain is DVKVTQSSRYLVKRTGEKVFLECVQDMDHENMFWYRQDPGLGLRLIYFSYDVKMKEKGDIPEGYSVSREKKERFSLILESASTNQTSMYLCATFPRTVHEQYFGPGTRLTVT.

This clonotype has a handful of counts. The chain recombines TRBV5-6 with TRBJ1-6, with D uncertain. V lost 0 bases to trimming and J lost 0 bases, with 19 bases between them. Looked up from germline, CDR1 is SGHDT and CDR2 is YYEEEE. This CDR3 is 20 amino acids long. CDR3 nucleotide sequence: TGTGCCAGCAGCTTGGTAGGGAGTGGCGGCAGTCTCTCCTATAATTCACCCCTCCACTTT. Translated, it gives CASSLVGSGGSLSYNSPLHF.

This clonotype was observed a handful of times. The CDR3 nucleotides are TGTGCCAGCAGTCCCGGGAGCGGGAGCACAGATACGCAGTATTTT. This translates into CASSPGSGSTDTQYF. The rearrangement uses TRBV6-2 or TRBV6-3 and TRBJ2-3; D may be TRBD2 (6 bases). Germline values: CDR1 MNHEY, CDR2 SVGEGT. The CDR3 runs to 15 residues. V dropped 5 bases and J dropped 0 bases, with 12 bases sitting between them.

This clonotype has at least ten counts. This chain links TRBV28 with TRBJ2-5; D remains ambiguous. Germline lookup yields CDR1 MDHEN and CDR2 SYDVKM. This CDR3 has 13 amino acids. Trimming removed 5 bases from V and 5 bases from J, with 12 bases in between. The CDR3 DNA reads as TGTGCCAGCAGTCCGCGGACGTTCGAGACCCAGTACTTC. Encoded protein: CASSPRTFETQYF.

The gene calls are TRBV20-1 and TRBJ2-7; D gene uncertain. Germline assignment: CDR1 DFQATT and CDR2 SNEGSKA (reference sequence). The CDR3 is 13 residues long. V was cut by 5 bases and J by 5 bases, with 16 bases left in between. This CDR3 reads CSALSERAHEQYF. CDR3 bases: TGCAGTGCTTTATCCGAAAGGGCGCACGAGCAGTACTTC.

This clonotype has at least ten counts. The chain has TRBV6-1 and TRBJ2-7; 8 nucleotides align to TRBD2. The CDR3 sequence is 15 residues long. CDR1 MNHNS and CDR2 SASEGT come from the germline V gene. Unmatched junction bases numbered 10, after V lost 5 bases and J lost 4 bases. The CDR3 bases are TGTGCCAGCAGTTACCTCCCCCGGGGGGGGTACGAGCAGTACTTC. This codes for CASSYLPRGGYEQYF.

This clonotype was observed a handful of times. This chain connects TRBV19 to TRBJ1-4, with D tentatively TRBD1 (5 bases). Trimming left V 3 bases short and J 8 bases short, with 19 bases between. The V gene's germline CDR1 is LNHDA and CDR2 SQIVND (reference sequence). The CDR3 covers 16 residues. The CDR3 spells CASSMGRLTGGEKLFF. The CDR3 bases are TGTGCCAGTAGTATGGGGCGATTGACCGGCGGGGAAAAACTGTTTTTT.

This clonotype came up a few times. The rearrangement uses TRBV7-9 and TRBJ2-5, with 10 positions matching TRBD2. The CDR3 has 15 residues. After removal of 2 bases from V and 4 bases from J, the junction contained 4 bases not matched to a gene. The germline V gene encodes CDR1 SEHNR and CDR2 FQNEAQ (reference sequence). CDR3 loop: CASSLPSGRTETQYF. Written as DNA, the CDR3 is TGTGCCAGCAGCTTACCTAGCGGGAGAACAGAGACCCAGTACTTC.

The DNA for the CDR3 is TGTGCCAGCACCGGGACTAGCGGGAGGGCTGAGCAGTTCTTC. It yields the protein CASTGTSGRAEQFF. This rearrangement joins TRBV12-3 or TRBV12-4 to TRBJ2-1; 16 bases fit TRBD2. J lost 9 bases, V lost 7 bases, and 3 bases had no gene match. The CDR3 contains 14 residues.

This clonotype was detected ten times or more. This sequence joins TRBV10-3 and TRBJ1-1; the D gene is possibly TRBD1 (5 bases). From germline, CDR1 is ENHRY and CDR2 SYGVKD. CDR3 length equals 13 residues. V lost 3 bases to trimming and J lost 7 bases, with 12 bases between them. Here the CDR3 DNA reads TGTGCCATCAGTGACCAGGGTTTCGGTGAAGCTTTCTTT. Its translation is CAISDQGFGEAFF.

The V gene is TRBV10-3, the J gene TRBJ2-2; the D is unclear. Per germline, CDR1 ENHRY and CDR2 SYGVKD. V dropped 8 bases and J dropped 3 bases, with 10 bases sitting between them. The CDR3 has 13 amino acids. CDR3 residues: CAIASQHTGELFF. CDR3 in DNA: TGTGCCATCGCTTCGCAACACACCGGGGAGCTGTTTTTT.

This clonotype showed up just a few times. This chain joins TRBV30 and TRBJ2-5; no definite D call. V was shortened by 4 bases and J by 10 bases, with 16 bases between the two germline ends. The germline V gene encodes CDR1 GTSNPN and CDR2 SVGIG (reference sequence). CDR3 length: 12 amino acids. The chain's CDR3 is CAWNRLAEDQYF. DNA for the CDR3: TGTGCCTGGAACAGACTCGCAGAGGACCAGTACTTC.

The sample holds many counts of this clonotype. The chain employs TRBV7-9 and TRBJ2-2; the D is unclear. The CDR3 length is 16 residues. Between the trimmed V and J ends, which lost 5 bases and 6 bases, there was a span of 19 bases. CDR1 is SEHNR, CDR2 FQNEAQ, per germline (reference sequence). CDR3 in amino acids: CASSHPDDGAAGELFF. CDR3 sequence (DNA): TGTGCCAGCAGCCATCCCGACGACGGCGCAGCCGGGGAGCTGTTTTTT. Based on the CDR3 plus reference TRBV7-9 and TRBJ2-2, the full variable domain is DTGVSQNPRHKITKRGQNVTFRCDPISEHNRLYWYRQTLGQGPEFLTYFQNEAQLEKSRLLSDRFSAERPKGSFSTLEIQRTEQGDSAMYLCASSHPDDGAAGELFFGEGSRLTVL.

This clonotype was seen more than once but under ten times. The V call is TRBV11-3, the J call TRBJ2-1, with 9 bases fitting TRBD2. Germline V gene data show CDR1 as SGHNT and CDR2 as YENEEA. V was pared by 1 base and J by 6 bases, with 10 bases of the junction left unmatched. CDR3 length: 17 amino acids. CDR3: CASSLGYSSGISNEQFF. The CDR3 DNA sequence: TGTGCCAGCAGCTTAGGTTATTCTAGCGGGATTAGCAATGAGCAGTTCTTC.

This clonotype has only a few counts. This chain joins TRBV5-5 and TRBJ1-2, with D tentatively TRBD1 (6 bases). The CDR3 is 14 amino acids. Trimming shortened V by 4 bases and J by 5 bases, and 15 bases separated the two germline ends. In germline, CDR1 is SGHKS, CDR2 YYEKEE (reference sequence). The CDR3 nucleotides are TGTGCCAGCAGCCGGGACACCCAAGGATATGGCTACACCTTC. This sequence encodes CASSRDTQGYGYTF.